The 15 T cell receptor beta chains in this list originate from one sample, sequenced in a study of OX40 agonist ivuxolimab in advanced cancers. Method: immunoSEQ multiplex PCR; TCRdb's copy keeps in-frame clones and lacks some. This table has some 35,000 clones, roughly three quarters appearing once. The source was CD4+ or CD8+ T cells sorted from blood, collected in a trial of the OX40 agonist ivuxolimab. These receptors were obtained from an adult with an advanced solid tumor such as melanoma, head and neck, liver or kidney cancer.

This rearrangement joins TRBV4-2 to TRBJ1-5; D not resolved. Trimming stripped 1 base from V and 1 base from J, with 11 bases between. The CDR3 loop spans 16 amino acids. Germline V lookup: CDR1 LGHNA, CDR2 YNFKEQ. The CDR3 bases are TGTGCCAGCAGCCAAGTTCTCGTGGAGAGCAATCAGCCCCAGCATTTT. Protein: CASSQVLVESNQPQHF.

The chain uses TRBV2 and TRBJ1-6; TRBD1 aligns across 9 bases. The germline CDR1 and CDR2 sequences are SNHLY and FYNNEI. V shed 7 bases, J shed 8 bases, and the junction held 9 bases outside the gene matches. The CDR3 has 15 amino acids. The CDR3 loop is CASTSLGTGYSPLHF. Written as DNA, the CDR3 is TGTGCCAGCACCTCTTTGGGGACAGGGTATTCACCCCTCCACTTT.

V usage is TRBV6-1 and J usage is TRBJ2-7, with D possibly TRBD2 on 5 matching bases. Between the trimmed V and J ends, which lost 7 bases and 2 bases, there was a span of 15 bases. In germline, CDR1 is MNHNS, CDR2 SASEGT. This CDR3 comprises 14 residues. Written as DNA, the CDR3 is TGTGCCAGCAACTCCAGAAGCGGTGCCTACGAGCAGTACTTC. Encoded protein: CASNSRSGAYEQYF.

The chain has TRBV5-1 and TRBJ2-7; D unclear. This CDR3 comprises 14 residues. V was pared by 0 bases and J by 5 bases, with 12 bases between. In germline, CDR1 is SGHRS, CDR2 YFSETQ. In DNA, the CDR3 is TGCGCCAGCAGCTTGGGGATGTCAATCCACGAGCAGTACTTC. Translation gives CASSLGMSIHEQYF.

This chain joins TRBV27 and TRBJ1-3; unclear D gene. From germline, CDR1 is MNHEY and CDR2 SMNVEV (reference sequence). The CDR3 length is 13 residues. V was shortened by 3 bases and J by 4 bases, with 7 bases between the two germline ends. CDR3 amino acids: CASSLGEGNTIYF. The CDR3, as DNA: TGTGCCAGCAGTTTGGGTGAGGGAAACACCATATATTTT.

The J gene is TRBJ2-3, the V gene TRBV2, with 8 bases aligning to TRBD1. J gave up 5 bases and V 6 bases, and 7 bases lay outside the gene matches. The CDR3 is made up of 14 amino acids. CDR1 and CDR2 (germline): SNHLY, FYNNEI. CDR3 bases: TGTGCCAGCAGCCAGGGGGCGCGTGGAGATACGCAGTATTTT. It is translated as CASSQGARGDTQYF.

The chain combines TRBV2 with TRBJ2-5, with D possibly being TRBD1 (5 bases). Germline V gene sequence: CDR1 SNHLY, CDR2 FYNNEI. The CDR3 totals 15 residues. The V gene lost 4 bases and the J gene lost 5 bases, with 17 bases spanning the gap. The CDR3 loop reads CASSVQGLGKETQYF. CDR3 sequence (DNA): TGTGCCAGCAGTGTTCAGGGCCTGGGAAAGGAGACCCAGTACTTC.

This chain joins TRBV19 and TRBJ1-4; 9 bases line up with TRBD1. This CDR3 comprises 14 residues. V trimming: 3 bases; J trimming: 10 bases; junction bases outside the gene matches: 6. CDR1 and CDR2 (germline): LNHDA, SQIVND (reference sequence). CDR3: CASSMGDRVAKLFF. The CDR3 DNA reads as TGTGCCAGTAGTATGGGGGACAGGGTGGCAAAACTGTTTTTT.

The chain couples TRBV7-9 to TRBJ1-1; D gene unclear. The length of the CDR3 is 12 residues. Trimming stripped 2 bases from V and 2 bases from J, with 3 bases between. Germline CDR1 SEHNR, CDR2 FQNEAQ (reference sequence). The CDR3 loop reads CASSLHNTEAFF. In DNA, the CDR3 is TGTGCCAGCAGCTTACATAACACTGAAGCTTTCTTT.

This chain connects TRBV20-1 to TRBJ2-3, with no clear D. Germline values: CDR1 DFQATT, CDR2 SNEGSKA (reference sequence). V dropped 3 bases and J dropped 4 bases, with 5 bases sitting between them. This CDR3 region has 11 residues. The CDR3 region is CSASDADTQYF. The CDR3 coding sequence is TGCAGTGCTAGTGACGCAGATACGCAGTATTTT.

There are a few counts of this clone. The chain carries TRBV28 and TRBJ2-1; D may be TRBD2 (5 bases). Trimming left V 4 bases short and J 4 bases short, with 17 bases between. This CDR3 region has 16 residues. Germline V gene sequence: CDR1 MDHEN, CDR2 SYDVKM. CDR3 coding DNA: TGTGCCAGCAGTTCTTCTCAGCTAGCTCGGTACAATGAGCAGTTCTTC. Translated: CASSSSQLARYNEQFF.

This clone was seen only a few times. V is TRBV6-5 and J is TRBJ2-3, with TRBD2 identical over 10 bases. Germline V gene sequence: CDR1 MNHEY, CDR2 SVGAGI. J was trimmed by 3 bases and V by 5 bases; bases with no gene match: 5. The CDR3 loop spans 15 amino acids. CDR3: CASSILAGATDTQYF. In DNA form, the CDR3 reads TGTGCCAGCAGTATCCTAGCGGGAGCAACAGATACGCAGTATTTT.

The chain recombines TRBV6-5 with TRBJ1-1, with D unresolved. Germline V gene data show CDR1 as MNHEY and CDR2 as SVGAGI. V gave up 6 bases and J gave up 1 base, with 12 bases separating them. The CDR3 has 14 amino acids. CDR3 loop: CASRSRLENTEAFF. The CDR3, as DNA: TGTGCCAGCAGATCCAGACTCGAGAACACTGAAGCTTTCTTT.

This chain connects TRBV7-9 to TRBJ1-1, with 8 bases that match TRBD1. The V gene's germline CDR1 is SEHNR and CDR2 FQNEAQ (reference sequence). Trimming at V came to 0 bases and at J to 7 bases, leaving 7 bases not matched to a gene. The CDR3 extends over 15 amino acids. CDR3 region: CASSLAGGGQDEAFF. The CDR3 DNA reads TGTGCCAGCAGCTTAGCCGGAGGGGGACAGGATGAAGCTTTCTTT.

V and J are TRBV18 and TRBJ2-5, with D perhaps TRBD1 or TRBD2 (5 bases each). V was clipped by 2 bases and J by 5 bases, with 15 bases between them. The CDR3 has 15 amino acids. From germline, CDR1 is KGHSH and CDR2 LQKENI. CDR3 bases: TGTGCCAGCTCACCATGGGACGCCCTCAGGGAGACCCAGTACTTC. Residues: CASSPWDALRETQYF.